This entry is about one TCR beta chain. What it binds is not known. The sample originates from a study of long-term antiretroviral therapy in people with HIV. An immunoSEQ assay, version v3.0, was performed at survey level. Clones were sequenced by immunoSEQ multiplex PCR, and TCRdb holds only the in-frame ones, with some missing. The sample has 20,000 to 25,000 clones, 70% to 90% seen once. The CDR3 contains 14 residues. The germline V gene has CDR1 SQVTM and CDR2 ANQGSEA. The germline V and J ends were trimmed by 4 bases and 1 base, with 13 bases remaining between them. General observations from the study: The data indicate that diversity increased after ART but remained below transplant donor controls.

V usage is TRBV29-1 and J usage is TRBJ1-1; no reliable D call. Sequencing was performed on unsorted PBMCs, taken 1.9 years after starting antiretroviral therapy. The clonotype originates from a woman aged 25 to 39 with HIV. The CDR3 region is CSVVLRTWNTEAFF. The CDR3 coding sequence is TGCAGCGTTGTCCTACGCACTTGGAACACTGAAGCTTTCTTT.